The T cell receptor (beta chain) under discussion was sequenced for a study of CD8 T cells in ankylosing spondylitis. Findings and limits, study-wide: From matched ankylosing spondylitis synovial fluid, disease-linked clones were reportedly recovered at significantly enriched levels. Disease-linked clones bore a CD8+ phenotype, appearing relatively rarely in peripheral blood.

In this sample, this clonotype turned up many times. The antigen is unknown. Generation of TCR beta libraries employed quantitative 5'-RACE incorporating molecular barcodes. TCRdb used MiXCR to reprocess the 5' RACE reads, holding one entry per CDR3 protein. Counted here are about 30,000 distinct CDR3 sequences, around 30% occurring once; the ten biggest clones make up about 50%. Sequenced: synovial fluid, either unsorted or a sorted T cell fraction (not recorded which). The sequence was collected from a male donor with ankylosing spondylitis.

The CDR3 here is CSAREAGGFTEQFF. DNA for the CDR3: TGCAGTGCTAGAGAGGCGGGAGGGTTCACTGAGCAGTTCTTC. J is TRBJ2-1 and V is TRBV20-1; 9 bases map to TRBD2. This CDR3 has 14 amino acids. CDR1 and CDR2 from the germline V gene are DFQATT and SNEGSKA (reference sequence). V shed 0 bases, J shed 9 bases, and the junction held 6 bases outside the gene matches.